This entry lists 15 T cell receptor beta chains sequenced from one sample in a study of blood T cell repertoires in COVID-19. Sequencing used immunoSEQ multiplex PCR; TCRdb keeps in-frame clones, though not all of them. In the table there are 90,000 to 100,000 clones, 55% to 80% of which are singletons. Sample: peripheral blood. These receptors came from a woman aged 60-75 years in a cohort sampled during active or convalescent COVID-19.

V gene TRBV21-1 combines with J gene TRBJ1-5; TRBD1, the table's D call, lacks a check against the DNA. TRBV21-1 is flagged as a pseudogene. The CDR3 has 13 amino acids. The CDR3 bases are TGTGCCAGCAGCAAACAGATTCGTCAGCCCCAGCATTTT. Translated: CASSKQIRQPQHF.

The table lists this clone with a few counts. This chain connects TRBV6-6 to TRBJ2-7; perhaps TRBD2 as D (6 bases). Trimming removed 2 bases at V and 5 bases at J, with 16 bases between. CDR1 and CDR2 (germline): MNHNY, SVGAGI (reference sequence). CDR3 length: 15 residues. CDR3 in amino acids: CASSYNSPGENEQYF. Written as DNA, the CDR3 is TGTGCCAGCAGTTACAATAGTCCGGGGGAGAACGAGCAGTACTTC.

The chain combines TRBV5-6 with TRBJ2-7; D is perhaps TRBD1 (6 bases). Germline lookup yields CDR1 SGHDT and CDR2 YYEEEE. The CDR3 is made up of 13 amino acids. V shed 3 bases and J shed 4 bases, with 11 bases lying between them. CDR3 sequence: CASSWGHLYEQYF. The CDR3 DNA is TGTGCCAGCAGCTGGGGACACTTGTACGAGCAGTACTTC.

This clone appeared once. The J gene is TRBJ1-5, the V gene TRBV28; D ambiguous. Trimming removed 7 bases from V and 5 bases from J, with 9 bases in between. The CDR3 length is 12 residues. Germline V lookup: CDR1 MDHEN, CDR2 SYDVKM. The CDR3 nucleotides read TGTGCCAGCAACATTGAGGATCAGCCCCAGCATTTT. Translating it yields CASNIEDQPQHF.

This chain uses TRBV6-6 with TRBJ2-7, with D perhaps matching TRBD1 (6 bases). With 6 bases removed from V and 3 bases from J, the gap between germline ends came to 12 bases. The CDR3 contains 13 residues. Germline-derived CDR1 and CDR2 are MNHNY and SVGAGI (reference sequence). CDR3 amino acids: CASSQQGFYEQYF. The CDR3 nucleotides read TGTGCCAGCAGCCAACAGGGATTCTACGAGCAGTACTTC.

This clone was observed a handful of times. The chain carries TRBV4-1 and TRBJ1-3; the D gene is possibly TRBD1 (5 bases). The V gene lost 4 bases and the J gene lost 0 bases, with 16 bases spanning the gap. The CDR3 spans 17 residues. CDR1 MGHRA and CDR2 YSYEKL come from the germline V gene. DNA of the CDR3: TGCGCCAGCAGCCCTACCTCGGGACTCACCTCTGGAAACACCATATATTTT. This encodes CASSPTSGLTSGNTIYF.

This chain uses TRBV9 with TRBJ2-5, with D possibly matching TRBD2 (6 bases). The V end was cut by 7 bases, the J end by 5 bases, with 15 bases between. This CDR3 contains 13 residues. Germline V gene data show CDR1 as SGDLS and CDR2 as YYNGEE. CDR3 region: CASGGHPTETQYF. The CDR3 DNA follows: TGTGCCAGCGGAGGGCATCCCACGGAGACCCAGTACTTC.

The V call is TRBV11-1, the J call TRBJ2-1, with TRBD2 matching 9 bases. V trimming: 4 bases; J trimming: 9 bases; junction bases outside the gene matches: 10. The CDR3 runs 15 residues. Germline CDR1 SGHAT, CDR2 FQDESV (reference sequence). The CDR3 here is CASSSPAGGKSEQFF. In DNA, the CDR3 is TGTGCCAGCAGCTCCCCCGCGGGGGGGAAGAGTGAGCAGTTCTTC.

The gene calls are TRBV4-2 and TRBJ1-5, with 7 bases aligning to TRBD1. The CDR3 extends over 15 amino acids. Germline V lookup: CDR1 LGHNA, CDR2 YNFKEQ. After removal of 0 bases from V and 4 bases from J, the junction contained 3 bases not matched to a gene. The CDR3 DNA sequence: TGTGCCAGCAGCCAAGATAACAGGGGTAATCAGCCCCAGCATTTT. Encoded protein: CASSQDNRGNQPQHF.

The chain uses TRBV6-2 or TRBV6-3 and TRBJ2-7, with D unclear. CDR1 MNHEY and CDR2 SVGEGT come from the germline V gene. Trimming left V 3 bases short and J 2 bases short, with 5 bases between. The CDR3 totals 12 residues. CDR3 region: CASSYHTYEQYF. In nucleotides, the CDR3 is TGTGCCAGCAGTTATCACACCTACGAGCAGTACTTC.

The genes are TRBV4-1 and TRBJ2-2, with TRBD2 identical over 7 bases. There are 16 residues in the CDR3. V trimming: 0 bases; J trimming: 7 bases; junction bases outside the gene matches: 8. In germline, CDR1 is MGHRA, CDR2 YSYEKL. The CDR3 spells CASSQDQPAGFGELFF. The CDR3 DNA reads TGCGCCAGCAGCCAAGATCAGCCAGCGGGGTTCGGGGAGCTGTTTTTT.

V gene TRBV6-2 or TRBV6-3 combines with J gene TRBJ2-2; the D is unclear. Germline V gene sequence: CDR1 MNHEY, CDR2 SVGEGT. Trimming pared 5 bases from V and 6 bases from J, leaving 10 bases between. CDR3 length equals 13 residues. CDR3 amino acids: CASSLALSGELFF. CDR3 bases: TGTGCCAGCAGTCTCGCGTTATCCGGGGAGCTGTTTTTT.

The CDR3 sequence: CASRTRQGAGETQYF. Written as DNA, the CDR3 is TGTGCCAGCAGAACTAGACAGGGGGCAGGAGAGACCCAGTACTTC. The chain joins TRBV6-5 to TRBJ2-5, with 10 nucleotides matching TRBD1. The CDR3 loop spans 15 amino acids. J gave up 4 bases and V 6 bases, and 8 bases lay outside the gene matches. Germline V gene data show CDR1 as MNHEY and CDR2 as SVGAGI.

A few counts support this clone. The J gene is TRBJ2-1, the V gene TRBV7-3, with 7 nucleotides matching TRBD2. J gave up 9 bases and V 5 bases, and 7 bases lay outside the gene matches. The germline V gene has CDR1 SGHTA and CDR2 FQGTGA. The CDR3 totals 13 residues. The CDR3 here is CASSPSGVSEQFF. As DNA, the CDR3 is TGTGCCAGCAGCCCCAGCGGGGTCAGTGAGCAGTTCTTC. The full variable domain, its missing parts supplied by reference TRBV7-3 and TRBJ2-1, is GAGVSQTPSNKVTEKGKYVELRCDPISGHTALYWYRQSLGQGPEFLIYFQGTGAADDSGLPNDRFFAVRPEGSVSTLKIQRTERGDSAVYLCASSPSGVSEQFFGPGTRLTVL.

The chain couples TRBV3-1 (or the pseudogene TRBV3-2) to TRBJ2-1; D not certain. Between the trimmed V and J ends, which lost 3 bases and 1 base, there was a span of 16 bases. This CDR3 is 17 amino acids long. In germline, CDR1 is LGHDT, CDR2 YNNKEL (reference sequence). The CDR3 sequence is CASSHSVPSTSYNEQFF. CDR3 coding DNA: TGTGCCAGCAGCCACTCCGTCCCCTCGACTTCCTACAATGAGCAGTTCTTC.